Below, 7 T cell receptor beta chains from the same sample are listed, as sequenced in a study of T cells in localized non-small cell lung cancer. Sequencing was performed with immunoSEQ multiplex PCR; in TCRdb, only in-frame clones are kept and a portion is missing. The repertoire holds 730 or so clones, with roughly 26% as singletons. The sample consisted of normal lung tissue next to the tumor, taken before any cancer treatment. Source of these receptors: a woman between 40 and 69 years old with stage III lung adenocarcinoma.

In its sample, this clone is large. The V call is TRBV4-1, the J call TRBJ1-4; D gene ambiguous. The CDR3 loop spans 16 amino acids. CDR1 is MGHRA and CDR2 is YSYEKL in the germline V gene. With 1 base removed from V and 0 bases from J, the gap between germline ends came to 9 bases. This chain's CDR3 is CASSQARSATNEKLFF. As DNA, the CDR3 is TGCGCCAGCAGCCAAGCCAGGTCAGCAACTAATGAAAAACTGTTTTTT.

This clone was detected a few times. The J gene is TRBJ2-3, the V gene TRBV19; D is unclear. The CDR3 contains 14 residues. Germline loops: CDR1 LNHDA, CDR2 SQIVND (reference sequence). The V end lost 11 bases, the J end lost 2 bases, and 17 bases lay between the germline ends. The CDR3 DNA reads TGTGCCTCCAAACCCAAAGGAGACACAGATACGCAGTATTTT. Protein sequence: CASKPKGDTDTQYF. Drawing the rest from reference TRBV19 and TRBJ2-3, the complete variable domain is DGGITQSPKYLFRKEGQNVTLSCEQNLNHDAMYWYRQDPGQGLRLIYYSQIVNDFQKGDIAEGYSVSREKKESFPLTVTSAQKNPTAFYLCASKPKGDTDTQYFGPGTRLTVL.

The rearrangement uses TRBV11-3 and TRBJ1-1; perhaps TRBD1 as D (6 bases). The V and J ends lost 2 bases and 1 base respectively, with 11 bases between them. Germline V gives CDR1 SGHNT, CDR2 YENEEA. The CDR3 is 15 amino acids. The CDR3 reads CASSLLTGSNTEAFF. CDR3 in DNA: TGTGCCAGCAGCTTATTAACAGGGTCGAACACTGAAGCTTTCTTT.

This clone appeared a few times. This rearrangement joins TRBV11-3 to TRBJ2-5, with 9 bases lining up with TRBD1. The CDR3 sequence is 16 residues long. Germline V gives CDR1 SGHNT, CDR2 YENEEA. Trimming at V came to 3 bases and at J to 5 bases, leaving 10 bases not matched to a gene. CDR3 in DNA: TGTGCCAGCAGCTTGTGGGACACAGGGGGCGAGGAGACCCAGTACTTC. Protein sequence: CASSLWDTGGEETQYF.

The chain carries TRBV6-8 and TRBJ1-2; TRBD1 is a possible D gene (6 bases). Germline CDR1 and CDR2: MNHGY and SAAAGT. Deletions cut 0 bases from V and 2 bases from J, with 16 bases between. This CDR3 contains 17 residues. This chain's CDR3 is CASSYSATRGVNYGYTF. Here the CDR3 DNA reads TGTGCCAGCAGTTACTCTGCGACAAGGGGGGTAAACTATGGCTACACCTTC.

This clone was picked up a small number of times. The chain carries TRBV30 and TRBJ2-7; 10 positions match TRBD1. Germline V gene sequence: CDR1 GTSNPN, CDR2 SVGIG (reference sequence). V trimming: 1 base; J trimming: 12 bases; junction bases outside the gene matches: 12. CDR3 length equals 14 residues. The CDR3 region has the DNA TGTGCCTGGAGTGCTGGGGACAGGGGCCCCCGCGGGTACTTC. This codes for CAWSAGDRGPRGYF.

This sequence joins TRBV5-1 and TRBJ2-2, with D perhaps matching TRBD1 (7 bases). V lost 4 bases, J lost 5 bases, and 18 bases lay in between. This CDR3 has 16 amino acids. CDR1 is SGHRS and CDR2 is YFSETQ in the germline V gene. CDR3 coding DNA: TGCGCCAGCAGCCCGGGGGACAGAGGAGGGACCGGGGAGCTGTTTTTT. Translating gives CASSPGDRGGTGELFF.